What follows is one TCR beta chain and its context. The target antigen is unknown. V was pared by 7 bases and J by 1 base, with 16 bases between. The CDR3 is 16 amino acids. In germline, CDR1 is SGHTA, CDR2 FQGTGA. The sample comes from a study of CD4 T cells in relation to SARS-CoV-2 and coronaviruses. Study overall: Shared crossreactive spike epitopes were mapped to their HLA restriction. Study outcomes and limitations: Memory recall responses, not primary responses primed in culture, are what the assay detects. Crossreactive clones expanded significantly less to SARS-CoV-2 than monoreactive clones.

Before the COVID-19 pandemic, during about 2010-2018, CD4+ T cells were taken from unexposed donors. Naive and memory CD4+ T cells were separated from cryopreserved PBMCs. Some clones are missing from TCRdb's copy, which holds only in-frame ones; the method was immunoSEQ multiplex PCR. The sample lists roughly 61,000 clones, roughly 90% occurring once. The sequence came from a human donor in good health. Sequenced: memory CD4+ T cells from PBMCs. The J gene is TRBJ2-2, the V gene TRBV7-3; TRBD2 is a possible D gene (6 bases). CDR3 residues: CASTLSPGVNTGELFF. The DNA for the CDR3 is TGTGCCAGCACCCTATCCCCGGGAGTGAACACCGGGGAGCTGTTTTTT.